This TCR beta chain was recorded in a study of cytomegalovirus exposure and HLA in healthy donors. For the study at large: The same platform was used for the roughly 120 validation repertoires as for the 666 first-cohort repertoires, as reported in a later analysis. Study conclusions and caveats: Among TCR sequences, most were rare, though some public TCRs appeared in many donors. Cytomegalovirus status, reportedly, was diagnosed with high specificity and sensitivity by the classifier.

Comments on this clone: Its antigen is still unknown.

CDR1 SGHNT and CDR2 YYREEE come from the germline V gene (reference sequence). CDR3 length: 12 residues. Trimming shortened V by 6 bases and J by 5 bases, and 9 bases separated the two germline ends. The donors belonged to the roughly 120-subject validation cohort, separate from the roughly 720-subject first cohort. Some clones are missing from TCRdb's copy, which holds only in-frame ones; the method was immunoSEQ multiplex PCR. The table has 50,000 to 65,000 clones, around 95% seen once; the top ten hold 6% to 8.5%. This clonotype was sampled from a woman in her late teens or twenties in good health and CMV-seropositive. The chain links TRBV5-4 to TRBJ2-1, with D unresolved. The sequenced sample was PBMCs. The CDR3 loop is CASTYADNEQFF. The CDR3, as DNA: TGTGCCAGCACCTACGCGGACAATGAGCAGTTCTTC.